These T cell receptor beta chains were read from a single sample in a study of cytomegalovirus exposure and HLA in healthy donors. The table came from immunoSEQ multiplex PCR; TCRdb's copy has only in-frame clones and leaves some out. The sample has under 200,000 clones. Sequencing used PBMCs. These receptors came from a man aged 30-40 years in good health and CMV-seronegative. Both conserved end residues are part of each CDR3. D genes are given only for firm matches.

j_gene: TRBJ2-7
v_gene: TRBV19
d_gene: NA
CDR3nt: TGTGCCAGTAGTATAACTCCGGAACCCCACAGGGACGAGCAGTACTTC
CDR3aa: CASSITPEPHRDEQYF

j_gene: TRBJ2-7
v_gene: TRBV28
d_gene: NA
CDR3nt: TGTGCCAGCATTCCGACAGGTACCTACGAGCAGTACTTC
CDR3aa: CASIPTGTYEQYF

j_gene: TRBJ1-3
v_gene: TRBV7-9
d_gene: NA
CDR3nt: TGTGCCAGCAGCCCAGGAGGAAACACCATATATTTT
CDR3aa: CASSPGGNTIYF

j_gene: TRBJ2-5
v_gene: TRBV13
d_gene: TRBD2
CDR3nt: TGTGCCAGCAGCTTAGGGGCTAGCGGGGGGGTGGAGACCCAGTACTTC
CDR3aa: CASSLGASGGVETQYF

j_gene: TRBJ2-1
v_gene: TRBV7-2
d_gene: TRBD2
CDR3nt: TGTGCCAGCAGCTTACGAACCGGGACTAGCGGCTACAATGAGCAGTTCTTC
CDR3aa: CASSLRTGTSGYNEQFF

j_gene: TRBJ1-2
v_gene: TRBV7-9
d_gene: TRBD1
CDR3nt: TGTGCCAGCAGCTTAGCCCAGGGACAGTTCGACTATGGCTACACCTTC
CDR3aa: CASSLAQGQFDYGYTF

j_gene: TRBJ1-5
v_gene: TRBV6-6
d_gene: NA
CDR3nt: TGTGCCAGCAGCCCCAGGGGTCAGCCCCAGCATTTT
CDR3aa: CASSPRGQPQHF

j_gene: TRBJ1-2
v_gene: TRBV29-1
d_gene: NA
CDR3nt: TGCAGCGTTGGCGGCAACTATGGCTACACCTTC
CDR3aa: CSVGGNYGYTF

j_gene: TRBJ1-6
v_gene: TRBV2
d_gene: NA
CDR3nt: TGTGCCAGCAGTGAAAGGTTGTTCGGACTGGTGAATTCACCCCTCCACTTT
CDR3aa: CASSERLFGLVNSPLHF

j_gene: TRBJ2-7
v_gene: TRBV30
d_gene: TRBD2
CDR3nt: TGTGCCTGGAGCGATTTGACTAGCGGGGCAACTACCTACGAGCAGTACTTC
CDR3aa: CAWSDLTSGATTYEQYF

j_gene: TRBJ2-5
v_gene: TRBV14
d_gene: TRBD1
CDR3nt: TGTGCCAGCAGCCAAAGGCGCTCGGACAGGGAGACCCAGTACTTC
CDR3aa: CASSQRRSDRETQYF

j_gene: TRBJ1-1
v_gene: TRBV7-9
d_gene: TRBD1
CDR3nt: TGTGCCAGCAGCCCCGGACAGGGGGCGGACACTGAAGCTTTCTTT
CDR3aa: CASSPGQGADTEAFF

j_gene: TRBJ1-4
v_gene: TRBV5-1
d_gene: NA
CDR3nt: TGCGCCAGCAGCTTGGATGCGGGGGCGAATGAAAAACTGTTTTTT
CDR3aa: CASSLDAGANEKLFF

j_gene: TRBJ2-1
v_gene: TRBV11-1
d_gene: TRBD2
CDR3nt: TGTGCCAGCAGCTTACATAGGGCGGGAGCAGGGAATGAGCAGTTCTTC
CDR3aa: CASSLHRAGAGNEQFF

j_gene: TRBJ2-1
v_gene: TRBV10-1
d_gene: NA
CDR3nt: TGCGCCAGCAGTGATTTTGTGGCAGGTCGCCCAAACAATGAGCAGTTCTTC
CDR3aa: CASSDFVAGRPNNEQFF

j_gene: TRBJ1-1
v_gene: TRBV11-3
d_gene: NA
CDR3nt: TGTGCCAGCAGCTTAGGTTACGGTGGAGTGACTGAAGCTTTCTTT
CDR3aa: CASSLGYGGVTEAFF

j_gene: TRBJ2-5
v_gene: TRBV2
d_gene: NA
CDR3nt: TGTGCCAGCAGTGACAGACGGAGGATCATCGTCGACGAGACCCAGTACTTC
CDR3aa: CASSDRRRIIVDETQYF

j_gene: TRBJ2-1
v_gene: TRBV30
d_gene: TRBD2
CDR3nt: TGTGCCTTGATAGCGGGGAGCTCCTACAATGAGCAGTTCTTC
CDR3aa: CALIAGSSYNEQFF

j_gene: TRBJ1-4
v_gene: TRBV9
d_gene: NA
CDR3nt: TGTGCCAGCAGCGTAGATGGGGGGATCCTGTTTTTT
CDR3aa: CASSVDGGILFF

j_gene: TRBJ1-1
v_gene: TRBV6-5
d_gene: TRBD1
CDR3nt: TGTGCCAGCAGTCCGACGGGACAGGGGTACACTGAAGCTTTCTTT
CDR3aa: CASSPTGQGYTEAFF

j_gene: TRBJ1-4
v_gene: TRBV30
d_gene: TRBD1
CDR3nt: TGTGCCTGGAGTGAAACCGGGACAGGGAGTGAAAAACTGTTTTTT
CDR3aa: CAWSETGTGSEKLFF

j_gene: TRBJ1-4
v_gene: TRBV5-1
d_gene: TRBD1
CDR3nt: TGCGCCAGCAGCGTATCCGGGCCCGGGACAGGCCTCGGGAAGAATGAAAAACTGTTTTTT
CDR3aa: CASSVSGPGTGLGKNEKLFF

j_gene: TRBJ2-2
v_gene: TRBV15
d_gene: TRBD1
CDR3nt: TGTGCCACCAGCACCGGGACAGCTAACACCGGGGAGCTGTTTTTT
CDR3aa: CATSTGTANTGELFF

j_gene: TRBJ2-1
v_gene: TRBV28
d_gene: TRBD1
CDR3nt: TGTGCCAGCAGTCGCGGACAGGTTTCGTACAATGAGCAGTTCTTC
CDR3aa: CASSRGQVSYNEQFF